This TCR beta chain was recovered during a study of shared T cell receptors in the human thymus. The data were produced by immunoSEQ multiplex PCR, yet TCRdb's version contains in-frame clones alone and is incomplete. The sample records 640,000 or so clones, 70% to 90% being singletons. This sample also appeared in a second study, on human thymus T cells. As that study records: The donors were infants in Finland with congenital heart defects, otherwise immunologically healthy. Resections from corrective heart surgery supplied the thymus tissue. Gene usage (both V and J) appeared biased in thymic and blood repertoires. A high degree of thymic repertoire overlap among unrelated individuals was reported in related research.

The material sequenced was thymocytes. The TCR originated in a boy younger than two with a congenital heart defect.

The CDR3 DNA is TGTGCCAGCAGCCAAGATCACCGGGACAGATTACCCTACGAGCAGTACTTC. This translates into CASSQDHRDRLPYEQYF. The chain employs TRBV14 and TRBJ2-7, with TRBD1 matching over 7 bases. The CDR3 extends over 17 amino acids. V was clipped by 0 bases and J by 2 bases; unmatched bases: 10. Looked up from germline, CDR1 is SGHDN and CDR2 is FVKESK.